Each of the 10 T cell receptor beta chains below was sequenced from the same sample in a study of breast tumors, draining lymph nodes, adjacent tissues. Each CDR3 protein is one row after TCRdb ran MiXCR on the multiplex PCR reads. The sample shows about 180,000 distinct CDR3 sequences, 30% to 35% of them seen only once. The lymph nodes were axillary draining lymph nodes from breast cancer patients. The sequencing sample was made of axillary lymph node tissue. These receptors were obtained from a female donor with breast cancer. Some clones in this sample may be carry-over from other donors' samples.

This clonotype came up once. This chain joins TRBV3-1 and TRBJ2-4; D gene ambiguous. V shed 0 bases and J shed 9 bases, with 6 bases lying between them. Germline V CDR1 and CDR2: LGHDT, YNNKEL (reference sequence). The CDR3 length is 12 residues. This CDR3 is CASSQDSFIQYF. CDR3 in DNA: TGTGCCAGCAGCCAAGACTCGTTCATTCAGTACTTC.

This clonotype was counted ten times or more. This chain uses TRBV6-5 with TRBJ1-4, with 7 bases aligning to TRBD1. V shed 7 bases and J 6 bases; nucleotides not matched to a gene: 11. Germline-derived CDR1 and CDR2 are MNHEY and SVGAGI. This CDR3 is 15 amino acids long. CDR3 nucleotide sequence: TGTGCCAGCACCAGGACAGGCGGGAGGTATGAAAAACTGTTTTTT. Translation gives CASTRTGGRYEKLFF.

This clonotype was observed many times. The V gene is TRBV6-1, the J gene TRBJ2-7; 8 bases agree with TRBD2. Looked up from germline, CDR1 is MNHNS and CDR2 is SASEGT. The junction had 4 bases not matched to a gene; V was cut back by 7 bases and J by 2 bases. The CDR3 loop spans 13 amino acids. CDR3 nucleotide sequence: TGTGCCAGCACCTGGACTAGCACCTACGAGCAGTACTTC. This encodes CASTWTSTYEQYF.

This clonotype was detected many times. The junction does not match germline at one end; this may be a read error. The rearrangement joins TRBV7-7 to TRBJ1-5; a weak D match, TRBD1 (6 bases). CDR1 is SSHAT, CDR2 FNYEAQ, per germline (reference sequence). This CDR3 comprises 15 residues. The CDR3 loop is CASSPRWTGNQPQHF. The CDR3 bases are TGTGCTAGCAGCCCGAGGTGGACAGGCAATCAGCCCCAGCATTTT.

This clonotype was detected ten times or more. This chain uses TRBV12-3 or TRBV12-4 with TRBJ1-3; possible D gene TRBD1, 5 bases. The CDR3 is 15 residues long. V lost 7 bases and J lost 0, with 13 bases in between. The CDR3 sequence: CASTGGTYSGNTIYF. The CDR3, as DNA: TGTGCCAGCACTGGGGGGACCTACTCTGGAAACACCATATATTTT.

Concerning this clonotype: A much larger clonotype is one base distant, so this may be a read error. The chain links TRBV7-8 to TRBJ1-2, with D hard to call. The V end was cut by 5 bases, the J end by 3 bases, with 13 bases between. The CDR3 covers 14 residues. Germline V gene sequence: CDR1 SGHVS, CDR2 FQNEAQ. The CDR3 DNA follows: TGTGCCAGCAGCCCCCGGTGGGGTGACTATGGCTACACCTTC. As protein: CASSPRWGDYGYTF.

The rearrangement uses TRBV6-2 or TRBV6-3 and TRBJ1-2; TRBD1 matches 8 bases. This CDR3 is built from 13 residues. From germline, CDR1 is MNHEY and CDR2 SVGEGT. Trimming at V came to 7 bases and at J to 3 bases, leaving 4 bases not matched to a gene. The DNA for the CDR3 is TGTGCCAGCAATCAGGGGGCGGACTATGGCTACACCTTC. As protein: CASNQGADYGYTF.

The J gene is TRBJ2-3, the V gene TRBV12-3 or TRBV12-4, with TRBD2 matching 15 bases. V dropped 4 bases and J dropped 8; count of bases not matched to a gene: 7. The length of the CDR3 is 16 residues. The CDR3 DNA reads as TGTGCCAGCAGTTCCGGACTAGCGGGAGGGGGCGTTACGCAGTATTTT. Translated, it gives CASSSGLAGGGVTQYF.

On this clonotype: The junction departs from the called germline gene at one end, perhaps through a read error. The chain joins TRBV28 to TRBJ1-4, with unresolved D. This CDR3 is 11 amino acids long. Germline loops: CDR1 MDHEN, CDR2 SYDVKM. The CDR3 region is CASSLYEKLLF. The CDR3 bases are TGTGCCAGCAGTTTATATGAAAAACTGCTTTTT.

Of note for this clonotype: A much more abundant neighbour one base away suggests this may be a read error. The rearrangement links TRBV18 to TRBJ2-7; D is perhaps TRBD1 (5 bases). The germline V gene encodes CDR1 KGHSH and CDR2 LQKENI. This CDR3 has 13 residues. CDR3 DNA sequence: TGTGCCAGCTCACCCTCAGACAGCTACGAGCTGTACTTC. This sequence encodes CASSPSDSYELYF.